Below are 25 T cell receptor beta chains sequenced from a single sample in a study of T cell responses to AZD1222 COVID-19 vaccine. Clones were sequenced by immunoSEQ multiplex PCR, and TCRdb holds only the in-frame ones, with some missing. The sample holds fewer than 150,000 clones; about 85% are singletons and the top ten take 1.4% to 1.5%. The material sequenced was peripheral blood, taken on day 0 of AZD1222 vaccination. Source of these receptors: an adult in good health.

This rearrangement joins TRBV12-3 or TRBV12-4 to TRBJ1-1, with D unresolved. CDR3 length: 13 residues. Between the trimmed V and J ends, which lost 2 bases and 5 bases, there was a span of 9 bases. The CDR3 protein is CASSLYRGTEAFF. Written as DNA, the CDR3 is TGTGCCAGCAGTTTATATCGGGGTACTGAAGCTTTCTTT.

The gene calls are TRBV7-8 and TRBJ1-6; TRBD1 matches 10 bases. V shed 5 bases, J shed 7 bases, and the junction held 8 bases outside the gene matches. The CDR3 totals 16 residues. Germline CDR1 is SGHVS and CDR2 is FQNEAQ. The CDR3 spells CASSRRTGGINSPLHF. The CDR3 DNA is TGTGCCAGCAGCCGTAGGACAGGGGGAATCAATTCACCCCTCCACTTT.

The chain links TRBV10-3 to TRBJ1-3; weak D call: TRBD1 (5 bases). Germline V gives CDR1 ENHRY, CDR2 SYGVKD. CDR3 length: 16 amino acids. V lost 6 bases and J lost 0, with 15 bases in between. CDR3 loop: CAIRSGLLSSGNTIYF. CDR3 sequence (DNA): TGTGCCATCAGGTCGGGACTCCTCAGCTCTGGAAACACCATATATTTT.

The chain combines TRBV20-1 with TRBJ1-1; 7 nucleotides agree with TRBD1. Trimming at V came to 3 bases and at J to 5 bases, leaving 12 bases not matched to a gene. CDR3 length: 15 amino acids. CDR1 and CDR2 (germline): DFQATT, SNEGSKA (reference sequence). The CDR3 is CSASGTQGVRTEAFF. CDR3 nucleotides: TGCAGTGCTAGTGGCACCCAGGGGGTAAGGACTGAAGCTTTCTTT.

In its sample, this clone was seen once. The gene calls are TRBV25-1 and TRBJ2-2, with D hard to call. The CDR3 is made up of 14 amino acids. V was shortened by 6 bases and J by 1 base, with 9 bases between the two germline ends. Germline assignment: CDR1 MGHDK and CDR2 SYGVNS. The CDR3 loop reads CASRRTENTGELFF. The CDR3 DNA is TGTGCCAGCAGGCGGACGGAGAACACCGGGGAGCTGTTTTTT.

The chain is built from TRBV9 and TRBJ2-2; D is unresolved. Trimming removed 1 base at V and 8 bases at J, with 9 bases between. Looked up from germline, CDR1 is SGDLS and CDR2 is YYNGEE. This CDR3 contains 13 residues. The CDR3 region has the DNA TGTGCCAGCAGCGTACGGTATGAGGGGGAGCTGTTTTTT. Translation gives CASSVRYEGELFF.

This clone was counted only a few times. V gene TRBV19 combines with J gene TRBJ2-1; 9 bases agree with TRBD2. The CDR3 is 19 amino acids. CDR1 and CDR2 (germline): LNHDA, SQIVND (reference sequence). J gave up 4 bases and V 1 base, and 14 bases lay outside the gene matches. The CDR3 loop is CASSIVHGASGAGYNEQFF. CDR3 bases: TGTGCCAGTAGTATAGTTCACGGGGCTAGCGGGGCTGGTTACAATGAGCAGTTCTTC.

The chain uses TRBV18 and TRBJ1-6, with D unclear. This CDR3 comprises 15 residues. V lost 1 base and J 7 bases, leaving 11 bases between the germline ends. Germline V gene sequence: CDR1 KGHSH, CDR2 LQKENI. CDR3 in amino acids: CASSPLDEINSPLHF. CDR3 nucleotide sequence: TGTGCCAGCTCACCACTCGACGAGATCAATTCACCCCTCCACTTT.

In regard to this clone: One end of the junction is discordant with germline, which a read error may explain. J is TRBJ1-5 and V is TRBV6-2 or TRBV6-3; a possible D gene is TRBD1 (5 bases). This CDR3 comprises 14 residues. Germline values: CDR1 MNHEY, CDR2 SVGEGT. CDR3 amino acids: CASSWGPPSQTQHF. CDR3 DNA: TGTGCCAGCAGTTGGGGACCTCCTTCTCAGACCCAGCATTTT.

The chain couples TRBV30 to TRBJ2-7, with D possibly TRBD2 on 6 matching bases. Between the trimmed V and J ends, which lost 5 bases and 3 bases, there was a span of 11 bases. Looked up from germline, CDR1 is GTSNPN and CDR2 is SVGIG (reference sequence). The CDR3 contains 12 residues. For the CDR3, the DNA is TGTGCCTGGGGAGGGCGGGACTACGAGCAGTACTTC. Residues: CAWGGRDYEQYF.

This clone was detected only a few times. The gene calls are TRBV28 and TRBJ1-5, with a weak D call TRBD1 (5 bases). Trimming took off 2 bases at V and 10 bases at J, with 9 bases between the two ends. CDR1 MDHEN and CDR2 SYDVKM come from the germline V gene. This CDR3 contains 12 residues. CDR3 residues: CASSLSWDPQHF. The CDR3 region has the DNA TGTGCCAGCAGTTTAAGTTGGGACCCCCAGCATTTT.

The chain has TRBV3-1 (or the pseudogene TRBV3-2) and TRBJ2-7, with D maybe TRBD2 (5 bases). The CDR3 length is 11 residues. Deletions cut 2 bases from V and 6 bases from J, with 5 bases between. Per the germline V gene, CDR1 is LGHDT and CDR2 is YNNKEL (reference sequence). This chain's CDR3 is CASSQSGEQYF. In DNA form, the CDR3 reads TGTGCCAGCAGCCAAAGCGGCGAGCAGTACTTC.

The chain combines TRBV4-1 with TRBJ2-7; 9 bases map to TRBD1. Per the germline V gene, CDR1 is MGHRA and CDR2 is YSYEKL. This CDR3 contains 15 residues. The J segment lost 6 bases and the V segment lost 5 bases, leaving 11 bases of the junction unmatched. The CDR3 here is CASSLGQGTPGEQYF. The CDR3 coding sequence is TGCGCCAGCAGCTTGGGACAGGGTACTCCTGGCGAGCAGTACTTC.

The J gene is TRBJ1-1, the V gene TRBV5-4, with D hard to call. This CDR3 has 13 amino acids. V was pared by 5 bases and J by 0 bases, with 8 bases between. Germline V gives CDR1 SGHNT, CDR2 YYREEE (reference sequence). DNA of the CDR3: TGTGCCAGCAGGCGCGCAGTGAACACTGAAGCTTTCTTT. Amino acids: CASRRAVNTEAFF.

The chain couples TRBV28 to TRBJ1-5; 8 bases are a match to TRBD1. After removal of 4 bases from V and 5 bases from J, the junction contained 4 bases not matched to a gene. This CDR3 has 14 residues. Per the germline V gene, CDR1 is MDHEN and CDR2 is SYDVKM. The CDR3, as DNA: TGTGCCAGCAGTTCGGACAGGGTAGATCAGCCCCAGCATTTT. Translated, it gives CASSSDRVDQPQHF.

The CDR3 spells CASSQDRRGRVGYTF. DNA of the CDR3: TGCGCCAGCAGCCAAGACCGCAGGGGTCGAGTTGGCTACACCTTC. The chain carries TRBV4-1 and TRBJ1-2, with D maybe TRBD1 (6 bases). Germline V gene lookup returns CDR1 MGHRA and CDR2 YSYEKL. The CDR3 contains 15 residues. The V end lost 0 bases, the J end lost 7 bases, and 15 bases lay between the germline ends.

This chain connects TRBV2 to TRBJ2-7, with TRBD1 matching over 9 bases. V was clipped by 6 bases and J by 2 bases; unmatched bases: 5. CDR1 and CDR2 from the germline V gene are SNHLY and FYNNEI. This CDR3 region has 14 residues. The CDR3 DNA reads TGTGCCAGCAGCGCGCGGGACAGGGCCTACGAGCAGTACTTC. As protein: CASSARDRAYEQYF.

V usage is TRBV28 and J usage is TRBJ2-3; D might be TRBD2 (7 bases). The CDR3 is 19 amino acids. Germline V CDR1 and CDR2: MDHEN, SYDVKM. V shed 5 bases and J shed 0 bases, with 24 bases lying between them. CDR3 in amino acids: CASSPSGGGGALSTDTQYF. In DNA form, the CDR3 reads TGTGCCAGCAGTCCCTCGGGGGGCGGGGGTGCCCTTAGCACAGATACGCAGTATTTT.

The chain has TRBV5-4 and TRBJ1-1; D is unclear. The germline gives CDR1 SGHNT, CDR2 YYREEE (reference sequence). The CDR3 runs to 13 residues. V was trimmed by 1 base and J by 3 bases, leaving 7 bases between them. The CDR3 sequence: CASSLWGDTEAFF. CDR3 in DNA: TGTGCCAGCAGCTTGTGGGGTGACACTGAAGCTTTCTTT. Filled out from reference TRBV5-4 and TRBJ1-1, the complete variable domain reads ETGVTQSPTHLIKTRGQQVTLRCSSQSGHNTVSWYQQALGQGPQFIFQYYREEENGRGNFPPRFSGLQFPNYSSELNVNALELDDSALYLCASSLWGDTEAFFGQGTRLTVV.

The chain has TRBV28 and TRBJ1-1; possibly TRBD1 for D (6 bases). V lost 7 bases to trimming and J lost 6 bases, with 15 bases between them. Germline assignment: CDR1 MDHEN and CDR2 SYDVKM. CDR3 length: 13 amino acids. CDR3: CASTRQVVSEAFF. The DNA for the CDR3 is TGTGCCAGCACCCGACAGGTTGTCTCTGAAGCTTTCTTT.

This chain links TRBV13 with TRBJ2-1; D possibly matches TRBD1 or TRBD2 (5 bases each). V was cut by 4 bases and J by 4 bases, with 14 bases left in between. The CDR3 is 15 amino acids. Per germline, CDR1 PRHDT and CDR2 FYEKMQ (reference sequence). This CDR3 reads CASSSGTPPYNEQFF. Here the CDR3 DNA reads TGTGCCAGCAGCTCCGGGACCCCCCCGTACAATGAGCAGTTCTTC.

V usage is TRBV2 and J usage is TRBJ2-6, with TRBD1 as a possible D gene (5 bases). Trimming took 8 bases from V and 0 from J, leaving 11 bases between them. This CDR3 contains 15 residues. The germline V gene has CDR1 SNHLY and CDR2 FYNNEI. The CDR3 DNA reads TGTGCCAGCCAGACAGATCTCTCTGGGGCCAACGTCCTGACTTTC. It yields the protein CASQTDLSGANVLTF. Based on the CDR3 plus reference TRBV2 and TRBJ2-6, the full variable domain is EPEVTQTPSHQVTQMGQEVILRCVPISNHLYFYWYRQILGQKVEFLVSFYNNEISEKSEIFDDQFSVERPDGSNFTLKIRSTKLEDSAMYFCASQTDLSGANVLTFGAGSRLTVL.

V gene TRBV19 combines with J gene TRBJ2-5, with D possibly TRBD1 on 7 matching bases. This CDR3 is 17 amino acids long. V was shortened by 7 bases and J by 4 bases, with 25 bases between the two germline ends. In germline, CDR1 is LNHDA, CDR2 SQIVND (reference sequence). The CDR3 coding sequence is TGTGCCAGTACAAAAGGGACTCCCCAGGGGGTAGGAGAGACCCAGTACTTC. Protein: CASTKGTPQGVGETQYF.

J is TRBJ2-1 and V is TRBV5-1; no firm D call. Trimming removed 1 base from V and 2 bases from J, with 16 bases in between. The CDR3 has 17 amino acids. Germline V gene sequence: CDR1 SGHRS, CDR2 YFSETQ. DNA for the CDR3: TGCGCCAGCAGCTTGAGATTACGGTCAGGCACCTACAATGAGCAGTTCTTC. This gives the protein CASSLRLRSGTYNEQFF.

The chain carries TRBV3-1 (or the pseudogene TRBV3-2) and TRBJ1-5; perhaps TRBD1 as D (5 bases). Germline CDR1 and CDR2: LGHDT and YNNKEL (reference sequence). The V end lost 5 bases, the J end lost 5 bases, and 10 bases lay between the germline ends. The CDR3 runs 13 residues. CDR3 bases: TGTGCCAGCAGCTCAGGGAATTATCAGCCCCAGCATTTT. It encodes CASSSGNYQPQHF.